This T cell receptor (beta chain) was sequenced in a study of blood T cell repertoires in COVID-19. For the study at large: There were acute and convalescent COVID-19 samples, and they came from the United States, Italy and Spain. The cDNA or gDNA used as material had been derived from T cells, B-cell-depleted T cells, or PBMCs.

Per the original data handling: Using reference gene primer amplification, nucleated cell counts were estimated. Method: immunoSEQ multiplex PCR; TCRdb's copy keeps in-frame clones and lacks some. V, J and clone size were drawn from that table, and D and trimming were deduced from the DNA. The sample has some 63,000 clones; approximately 85% are singletons. Looked up from germline, CDR1 is ENHRY and CDR2 is SYGVKD. The CDR3 is made up of 13 amino acids. Deletions cut 11 bases from V and 2 bases from J, with 16 bases between. The chain employs TRBV10-3 and TRBJ2-7; tentatively, D is TRBD2 (7 bases). Sequenced: peripheral blood. The clonotype originates from a human donor in a cohort sampled during active COVID-19. CDR3 amino acids: CAVLEGGAYEQYF. In DNA form, the CDR3 reads TGTGCCGTCCTGGAGGGGGGGGCCTACGAGCAGTACTTC.